One T cell receptor (beta chain) is described in this entry. Its antigen is as yet unknown. CDR1 and CDR2 (germline): MNHEY, SMNVEV (reference sequence). The V gene end was trimmed by 1 base and the J gene end by 6 bases; junction bases not matched to a gene: 5. The CDR3 runs 14 residues. The data are from a study of T-cell reconstitution after alpha-beta-depleted transplantation in children. Findings of the study overall: Expanded graft clones numbering several hundred reportedly gave rise to alpha-beta T cells about two months after transplant. The authors attributed T-cell counts and diversity one year after transplant mostly to newly produced T cells. Certain patients had high TCRbeta diversity at day 60, and it came from recipient T cells and thymic progenitors that survived.

TCRbeta library construction was performed incorporating unique molecular identifiers. TCRdb re-called the PCR reads with MiXCR, one entry per CDR3 protein. The repertoire holds 250,000 to 400,000 distinct CDR3 sequences, with more than 20% as singletons. This TCR was sampled from a male patient between 5 and 17 years old who had a stem cell transplant for acute lymphoblastic leukemia, so the T cells may come from the graft donor. This rearrangement joins TRBV27 to TRBJ1-2, with TRBD1 identical over 7 bases. The sequenced sample was PBMCs, mostly from graft donor cells, obtained 180 days after TCRalphabeta/CD19-depleted stem cell transplant. The DNA of the CDR3 is TGTGCCAGCAGTTTATTAGGGGGCGATAATGGCTACACCTTC. It yields the protein CASSLLGGDNGYTF.